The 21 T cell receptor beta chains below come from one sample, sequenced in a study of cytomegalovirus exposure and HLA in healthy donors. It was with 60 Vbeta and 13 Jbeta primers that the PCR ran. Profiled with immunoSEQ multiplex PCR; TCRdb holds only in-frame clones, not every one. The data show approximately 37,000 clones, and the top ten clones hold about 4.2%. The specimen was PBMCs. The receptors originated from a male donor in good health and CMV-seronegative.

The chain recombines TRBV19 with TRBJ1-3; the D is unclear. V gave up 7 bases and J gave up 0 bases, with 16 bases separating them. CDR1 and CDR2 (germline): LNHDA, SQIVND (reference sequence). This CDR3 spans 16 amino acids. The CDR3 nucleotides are TGTGCCAGTACAAATCCCAGCGGACGCTCTGGAAACACCATATATTTT. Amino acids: CASTNPSGRSGNTIYF.

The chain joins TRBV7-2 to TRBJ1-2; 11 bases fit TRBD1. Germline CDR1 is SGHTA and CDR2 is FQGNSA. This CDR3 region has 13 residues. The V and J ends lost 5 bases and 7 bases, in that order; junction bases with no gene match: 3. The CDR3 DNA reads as TGTGCCAGCAGCCGGACAGGGGGCTTTGGCTACACCTTC. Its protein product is CASSRTGGFGYTF. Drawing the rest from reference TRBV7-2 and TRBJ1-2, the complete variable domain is GAGVSQSPSNKVTEKGKDVELRCDPISGHTALYWYRQSLGQGLEFLIYFQGNSAPDKSGLPSDRFSAERTGGSVSTLTIQRTQQEDSAVYLCASSRTGGFGYTFGSGTRLTVV.

The CDR3 nucleotides are TGTGCCAGCAGGGACCAGGGGGCGGGAGAGACCCAGTACTTC. This gives the protein CASRDQGAGETQYF. The chain has TRBV6-5 and TRBJ2-5, with 8 bases that match TRBD1. The germline gives CDR1 MNHEY, CDR2 SVGAGI. V gave up 6 bases and J gave up 4 bases; unmatched junction bases: 7. This CDR3 has 14 residues.

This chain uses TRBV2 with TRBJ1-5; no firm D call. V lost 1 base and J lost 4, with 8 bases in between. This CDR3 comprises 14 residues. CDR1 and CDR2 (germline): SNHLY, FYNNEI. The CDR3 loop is CASSEGSRNQPQHF. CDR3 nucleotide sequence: TGTGCCAGCAGTGAAGGGTCCAGAAATCAGCCCCAGCATTTT.

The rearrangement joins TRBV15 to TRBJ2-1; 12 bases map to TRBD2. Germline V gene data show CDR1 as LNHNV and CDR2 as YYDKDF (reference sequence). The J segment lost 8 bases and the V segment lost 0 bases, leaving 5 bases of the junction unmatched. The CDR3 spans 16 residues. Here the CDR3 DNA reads TGTGCCACCAGCAGAGACCCGACTAGCGGGGGACATGAGCAGTTCTTC. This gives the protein CATSRDPTSGGHEQFF.

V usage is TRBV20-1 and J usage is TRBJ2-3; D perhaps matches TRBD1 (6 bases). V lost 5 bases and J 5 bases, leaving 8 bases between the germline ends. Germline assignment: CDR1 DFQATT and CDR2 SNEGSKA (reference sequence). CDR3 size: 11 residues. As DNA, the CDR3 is TGCAGTGCTTTACAGGGAGATACGCAGTATTTT. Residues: CSALQGDTQYF.

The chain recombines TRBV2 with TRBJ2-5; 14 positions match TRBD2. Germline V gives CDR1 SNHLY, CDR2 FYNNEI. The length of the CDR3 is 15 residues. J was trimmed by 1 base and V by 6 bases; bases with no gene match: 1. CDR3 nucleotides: TGTGCCAGCAGGGGGACTAGCGGGGGCCAAGAGACCCAGTACTTC. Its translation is CASRGTSGGQETQYF.

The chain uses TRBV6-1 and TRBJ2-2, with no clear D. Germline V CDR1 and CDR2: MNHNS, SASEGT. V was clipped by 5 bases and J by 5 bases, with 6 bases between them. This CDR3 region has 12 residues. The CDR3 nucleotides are TGTGCCAGCAGTACCCGGACCGGGGAGCTGTTTTTT. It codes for CASSTRTGELFF.

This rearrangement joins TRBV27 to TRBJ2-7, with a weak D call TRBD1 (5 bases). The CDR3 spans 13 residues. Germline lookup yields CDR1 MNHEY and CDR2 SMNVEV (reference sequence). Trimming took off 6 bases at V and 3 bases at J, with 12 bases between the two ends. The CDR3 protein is CASSYRSDYEQYF. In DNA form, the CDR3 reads TGTGCCAGCAGCTACAGGTCTGACTACGAGCAGTACTTC.

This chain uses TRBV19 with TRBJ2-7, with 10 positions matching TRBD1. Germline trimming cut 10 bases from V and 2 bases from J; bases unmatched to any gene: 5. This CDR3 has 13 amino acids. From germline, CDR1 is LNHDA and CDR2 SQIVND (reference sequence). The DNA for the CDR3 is TGTGCCACTACGGACAGGGGGACCTACGAGCAGTACTTC. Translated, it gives CATTDRGTYEQYF.

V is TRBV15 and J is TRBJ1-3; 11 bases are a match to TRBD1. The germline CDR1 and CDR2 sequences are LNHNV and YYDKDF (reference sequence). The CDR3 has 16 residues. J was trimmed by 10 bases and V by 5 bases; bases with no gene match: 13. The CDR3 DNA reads TGTGCCACCAGCGGGGGGACAGGGGGGACCTGGGGGACCATATATTTT. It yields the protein CATSGGTGGTWGTIYF.

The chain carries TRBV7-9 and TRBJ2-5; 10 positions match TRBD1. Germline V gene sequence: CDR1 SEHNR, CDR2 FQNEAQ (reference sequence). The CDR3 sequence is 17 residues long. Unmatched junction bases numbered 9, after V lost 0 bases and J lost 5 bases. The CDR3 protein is CASSLARGTGVLETQYF. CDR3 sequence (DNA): TGTGCCAGCAGCTTAGCGCGGGGGACAGGGGTTTTGGAGACCCAGTACTTC.

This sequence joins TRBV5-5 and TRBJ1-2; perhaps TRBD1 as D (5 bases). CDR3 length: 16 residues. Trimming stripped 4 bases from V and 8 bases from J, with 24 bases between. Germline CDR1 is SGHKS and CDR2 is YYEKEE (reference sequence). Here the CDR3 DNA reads TGTGCCAGCAGCCCTAACTCCGGGACGGAGGGTTGGGGCTACACCTTC. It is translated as CASSPNSGTEGWGYTF.

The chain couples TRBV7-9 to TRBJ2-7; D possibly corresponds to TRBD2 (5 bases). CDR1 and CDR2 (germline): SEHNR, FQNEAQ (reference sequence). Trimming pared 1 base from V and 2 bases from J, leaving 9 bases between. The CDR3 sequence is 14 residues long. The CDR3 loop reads CASSLGYGAYEQYF. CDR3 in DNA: TGTGCCAGCAGCTTAGGGTACGGGGCCTACGAGCAGTACTTC.

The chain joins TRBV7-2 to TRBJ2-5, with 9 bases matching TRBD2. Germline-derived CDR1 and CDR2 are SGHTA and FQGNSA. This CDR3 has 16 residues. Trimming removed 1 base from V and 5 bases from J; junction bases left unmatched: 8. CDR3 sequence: CASSLDPPSGAETQYF. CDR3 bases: TGTGCCAGCAGCTTAGATCCGCCTAGCGGGGCGGAGACCCAGTACTTC.

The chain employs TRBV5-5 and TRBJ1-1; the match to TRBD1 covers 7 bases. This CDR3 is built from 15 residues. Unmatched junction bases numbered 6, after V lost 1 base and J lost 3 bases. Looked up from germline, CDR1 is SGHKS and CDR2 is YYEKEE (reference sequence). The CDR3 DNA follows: TGTGCCAGCAGCTTGATAAGCCAGGGGGACACTGAAGCTTTCTTT. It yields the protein CASSLISQGDTEAFF.

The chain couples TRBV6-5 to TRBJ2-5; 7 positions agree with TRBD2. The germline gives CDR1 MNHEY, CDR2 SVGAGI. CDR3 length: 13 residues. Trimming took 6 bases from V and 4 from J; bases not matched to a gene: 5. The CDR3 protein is CASSSGLGETQYF. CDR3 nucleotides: TGTGCCAGCAGCTCCGGACTAGGAGAGACCCAGTACTTC.

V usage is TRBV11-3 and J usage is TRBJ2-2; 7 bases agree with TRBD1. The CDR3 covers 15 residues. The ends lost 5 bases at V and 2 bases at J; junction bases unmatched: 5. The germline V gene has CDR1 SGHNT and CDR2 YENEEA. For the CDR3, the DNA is TGTGCCAGCAGCCCGAGGGGGCCCAACACCGGGGAGCTGTTTTTT. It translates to CASSPRGPNTGELFF.

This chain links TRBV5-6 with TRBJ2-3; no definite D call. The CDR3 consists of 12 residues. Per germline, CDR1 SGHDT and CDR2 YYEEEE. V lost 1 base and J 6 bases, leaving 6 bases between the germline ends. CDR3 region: CASSLSVDTQYF. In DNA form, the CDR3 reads TGTGCCAGCAGCTTGTCGGTTGATACGCAGTATTTT.

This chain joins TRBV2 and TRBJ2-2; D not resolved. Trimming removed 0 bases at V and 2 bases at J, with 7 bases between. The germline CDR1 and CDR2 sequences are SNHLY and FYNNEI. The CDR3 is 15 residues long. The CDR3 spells CASSEARLNTGELFF. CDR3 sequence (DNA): TGTGCCAGCAGTGAAGCGCGACTCAACACCGGGGAGCTGTTTTTT.

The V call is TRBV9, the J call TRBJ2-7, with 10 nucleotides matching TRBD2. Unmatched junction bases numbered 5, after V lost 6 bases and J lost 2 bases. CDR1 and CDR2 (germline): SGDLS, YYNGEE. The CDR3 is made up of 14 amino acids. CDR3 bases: TGTGCCAGCACTAGCGGGGGCCCCCCCTACGAGCAGTACTTC. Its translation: CASTSGGPPYEQYF.